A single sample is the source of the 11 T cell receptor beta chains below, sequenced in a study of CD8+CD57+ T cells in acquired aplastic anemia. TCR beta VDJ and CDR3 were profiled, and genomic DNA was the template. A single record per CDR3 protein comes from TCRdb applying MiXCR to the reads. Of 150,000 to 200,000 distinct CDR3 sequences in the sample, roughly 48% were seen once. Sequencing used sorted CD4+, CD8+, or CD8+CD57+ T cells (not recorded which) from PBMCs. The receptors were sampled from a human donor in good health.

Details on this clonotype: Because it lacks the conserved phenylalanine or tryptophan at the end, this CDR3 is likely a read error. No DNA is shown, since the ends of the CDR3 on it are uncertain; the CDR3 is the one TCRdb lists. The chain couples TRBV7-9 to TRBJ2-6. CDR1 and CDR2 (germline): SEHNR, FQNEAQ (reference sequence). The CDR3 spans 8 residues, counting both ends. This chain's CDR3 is CASSLGTP.

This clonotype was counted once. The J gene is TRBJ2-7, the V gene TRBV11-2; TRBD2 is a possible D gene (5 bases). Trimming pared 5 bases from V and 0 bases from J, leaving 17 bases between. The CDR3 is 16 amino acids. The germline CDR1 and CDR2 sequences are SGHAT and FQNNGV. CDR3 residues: CASSPFPSGSSYEQYF. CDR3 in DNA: TGTGCCAGCAGCCCGTTCCCAAGCGGAAGCTCCTACGAGCAGTACTTC.

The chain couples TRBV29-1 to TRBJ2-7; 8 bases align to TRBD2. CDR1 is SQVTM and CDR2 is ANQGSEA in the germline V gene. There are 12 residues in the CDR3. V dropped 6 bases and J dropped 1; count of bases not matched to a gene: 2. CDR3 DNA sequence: TGCAGCGTACTAGCGGCTTCCTACGAGCAGTACTTC. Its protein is CSVLAASYEQYF.

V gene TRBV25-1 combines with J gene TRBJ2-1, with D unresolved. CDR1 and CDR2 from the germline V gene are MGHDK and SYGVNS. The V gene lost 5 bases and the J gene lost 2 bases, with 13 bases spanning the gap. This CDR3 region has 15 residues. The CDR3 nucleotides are TGTGCCAGCAGTCGGCGCATAGAACCCTACAATGAGCAGTTCTTC. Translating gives CASSRRIEPYNEQFF.

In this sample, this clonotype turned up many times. CDR3 DNA: TGTGCGGGAGGGCAAGCGTACGAGCAGTACTTC. Its protein product is CAGGQAYEQYF. This chain joins TRBV6-1 and TRBJ2-7; 7 bases fit TRBD2. CDR1 is MNHNS and CDR2 is SASEGT in the germline V gene. The CDR3 is 11 residues long.

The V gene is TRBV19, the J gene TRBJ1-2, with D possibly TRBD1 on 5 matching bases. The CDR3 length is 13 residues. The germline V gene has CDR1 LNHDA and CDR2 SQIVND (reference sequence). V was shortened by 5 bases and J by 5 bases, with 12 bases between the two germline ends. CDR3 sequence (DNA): TGTGCCAGTAGTTACAGGAATTTTTATGGCTACACCTTC. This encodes CASSYRNFYGYTF.

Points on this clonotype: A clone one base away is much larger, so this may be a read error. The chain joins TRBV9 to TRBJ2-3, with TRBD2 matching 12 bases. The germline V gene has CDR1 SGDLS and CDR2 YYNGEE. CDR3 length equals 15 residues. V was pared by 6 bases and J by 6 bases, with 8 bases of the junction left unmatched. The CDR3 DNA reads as TGTGCCAGCACATTGACTAGCGGGAGTGCGGATACGCAGTATTTT. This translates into CASTLTSGSADTQYF.

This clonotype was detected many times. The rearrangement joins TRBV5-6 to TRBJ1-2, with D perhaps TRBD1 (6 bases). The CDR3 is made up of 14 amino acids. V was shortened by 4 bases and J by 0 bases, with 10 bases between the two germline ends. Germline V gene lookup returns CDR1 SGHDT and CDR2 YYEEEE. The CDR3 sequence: CASSPGQSNYGYTF. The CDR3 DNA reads TGTGCCAGCAGCCCCGGACAGTCTAACTATGGCTACACCTTC.

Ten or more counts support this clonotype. CDR3 sequence (DNA): TGTGCCAGCTCACCAGGCCAGGGGGATAATTCACCCCTCCACTTT. Its translation is CASSPGQGDNSPLHF. V gene TRBV18 combines with J gene TRBJ1-6; the match to TRBD1 covers 7 bases. Germline V gene lookup returns CDR1 KGHSH and CDR2 LQKENI. The CDR3 runs 15 residues. V lost 2 bases and J lost 5; bases outside the gene matches: 3. The full variable domain, rest sourced from reference TRBV18 and TRBJ1-6, is NAGVMQNPRHLVRRRGQEARLRCSPMKGHSHVYWYRQLPEEGLKFMVYLQKENIIDESGMPKERFSAEFPKEGPSILRIQQVVRGDSAAYFCASSPGQGDNSPLHFGNGTRLTVT.

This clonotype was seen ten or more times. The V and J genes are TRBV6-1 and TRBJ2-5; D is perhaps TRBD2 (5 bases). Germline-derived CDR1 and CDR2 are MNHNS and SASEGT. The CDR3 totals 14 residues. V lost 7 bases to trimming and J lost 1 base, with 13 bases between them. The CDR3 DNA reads TGTGCCAGCACTAGGACTGGTACCCAAGAGACCCAGTACTTC. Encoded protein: CASTRTGTQETQYF.

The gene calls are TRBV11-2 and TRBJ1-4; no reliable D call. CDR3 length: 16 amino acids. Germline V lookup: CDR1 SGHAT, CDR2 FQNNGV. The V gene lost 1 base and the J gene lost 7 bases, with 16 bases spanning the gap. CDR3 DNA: TGTGCCAGCAGCTTAGGTCGAGACTCCCGGGGTGAAAAACTGTTTTTT. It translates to CASSLGRDSRGEKLFF.